Only a few counts were recorded for the clone carrying this T cell receptor (beta chain). Every molecule of TCR cDNA had its own unique molecular identifier. TCRdb re-called the 5' RACE reads with MiXCR, one entry per CDR3 protein. Of about 95,000 distinct CDR3 sequences listed, over 8.5% were seen once; the top ten hold 6.9%. These data originate in a study of spatial heterogeneity in lung cancer. The overall study: Detection consistently captured more beta-chain sequences than alpha-chain sequences.

The time point is: sample taken at primary tumor resection. The input material, whole RNA from tumor, nontumor lung or frozen PBMC, was sequenced unsorted. The donor population consisted of roughly 70 patients with untreated, early-stage non-small cell lung cancer. V shed 4 bases and J shed 4 bases, with 4 bases lying between them. CDR3 length: 11 amino acids. Germline CDR1 reads SGHRS; CDR2 reads YFSETQ. Material: PBMCs, obtained at surgery. The chain combines TRBV5-1 with TRBJ2-3; D unclear. The origin of this receptor is a male donor with early-stage non-small cell lung cancer. CDR3 in DNA: TGCGCCAGCAGCGAAGCAGATACGCAGTATTTT. This codes for CASSEADTQYF.